This T cell receptor (beta chain) was found in a study of identical twins. This CDR3 is built from 16 residues. V dropped 0 bases and J dropped 0 bases, with 9 bases sitting between them. CDR1 is LGHDT, CDR2 YNNKEL, per germline (reference sequence). TCRdb re-analysed the 5' RACE reads in MiXCR, keeping a single row per CDR3 protein. Of about 530,000 distinct CDR3 sequences listed, around 20% were seen once; the top ten hold roughly 0.5%. This same sample was also taken into another study, of yellow fever vaccine responses in identical twins.

This chain uses TRBV3-1 with TRBJ2-1, with D perhaps TRBD2 (5 bases). This sequence was found in a woman under 30 in good health. The sequenced material came from CD4+ T cells sorted from blood. The CDR3 bases are TGTGCCAGCAGCCAAGATGATGGGAGCTCCTACAATGAGCAGTTCTTC. It codes for CASSQDDGSSYNEQFF.